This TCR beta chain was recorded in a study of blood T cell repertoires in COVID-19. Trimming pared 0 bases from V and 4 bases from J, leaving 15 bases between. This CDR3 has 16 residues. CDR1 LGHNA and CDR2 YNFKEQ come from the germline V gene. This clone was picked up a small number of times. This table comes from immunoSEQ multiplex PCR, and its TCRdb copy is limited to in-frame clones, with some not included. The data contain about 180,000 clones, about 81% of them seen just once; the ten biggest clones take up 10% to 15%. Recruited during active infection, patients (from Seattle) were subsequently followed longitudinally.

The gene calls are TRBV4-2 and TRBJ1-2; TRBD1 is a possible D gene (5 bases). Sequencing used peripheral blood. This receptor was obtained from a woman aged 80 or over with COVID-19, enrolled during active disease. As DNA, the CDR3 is TGTGCCAGCAGCCAAGATGGGGCAGGTCTCGGCTATGGCTACACCTTC. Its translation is CASSQDGAGLGYGYTF.